This T cell receptor beta chain was identified during a study of graft-versus-host responses after intestinal transplantation (dated by TCRdb to the early 2020s). General notes on the study: Multivisceral, liver-intestinal, or isolated intestinal transplants were received by the recipients. To identify alloreactive clones, pre-transplant mixed lymphocyte reaction products were sequenced and then compared with unstimulated pre-transplant donor and recipient T cells. Samples from a few later patients were sequenced in-house on an Illumina MiSeq with MiXCR processing rather than by the commercial service. Of the roughly 25 intestinal transplant recipients enrolled in the cohort, one of whom was a retransplant, 3 patients without pretransplant specimens were excluded. Donor T cell macrochimerism was defined as a peak of at least 4% donor T cells among recipient peripheral blood mononuclear cells. Every recipient was given anti-thymocyte globulin induction, then maintenance tacrolimus and steroids for around three years. Bulk TCR-beta CDR3 sequencing was used to track graft-versus-host and host-versus-graft alloreactive T cell clones in the graft, circulation and bone marrow after intestinal transplantation.

Library preparation was by the immunoSEQ multiplex PCR assay. High-throughput TCR-beta CDR3 sequencing of genomic DNA from most patients was performed by Adaptive Biotechnologies. Per the source publication's procedure: Adaptive's ImmunoSEQ software supplied the TCR sequencing data for 18 patients, while MiXCR and VDJtools were used to process a few other patients. CDR3 nucleotide sequences shared between donor and recipient were removed because the origin of such sequences could not be assigned. To be classed as alloreactive, a clone needed at least 2-fold expansion over unstimulated cells and a minimum CFSE-low frequency of 0.002% (template counts) or 0.001% (read counts). A clone was considered mappable if detected in the sequenced pre-transplant spleen, lymph node, or MLR CFSE-low populations of the donor or recipient. Cumulative frequency of alloreactive clones was calculated as a percentage of all sequences weighted by copy number. The table was pulled from immuneACCESS by TCRdb, which kept in-frame rearrangements only. Such tables lose some clones; where checked, under half of the loss comes from unresolved V genes, and the rest has no known cause. The V and J calls and clone size are taken from that table; D and trimming were inferred from the DNA. The sample data list 7,300 or so clones, and 89% of these were observed just once. More than 4% of the sample belongs to the ten largest clones.

This clone has only a few counts. The specificity of this receptor is unknown. Base-call qualities are not available, and no considerably larger clone is one nucleotide away. General conclusions and limits of the study: GvH clones were detected in recipient bone marrow, and some of these GvH clones were observed earlier in ileal mucosa or blood, consistent with an intestinal mucosal origin. Conclusions were limited by the relatively low number and heterogeneity of intestinal transplant patients. Early after transplant, peak levels of circulating GvH clones were associated with declines in HvG clones. High GvH to HvG T cell clonal ratios were observed in the allografts of patients with donor T cell macrochimerism.

Blood samples were collected up to 4 times in the first month after transplant and then at least monthly when available. The TCR originated in a human patient who received an intestinal transplant, so some T cells may come from the graft donor. The input for sequencing was PBMCs, taken roughly 87 days after transplant.

The bases read TGTGCCAGCAGCGTCAATACAGGGAGCGGGGCCAACGTCCTGACTTTC. The resulting protein is CASSVNTGSGANVLTF. The receptor chain draws on TRBV9 and TRBJ2-6, with TRBD1 tentatively as D gene (6 bases match). The cysteine opens and the phenylalanine closes a CDR3 of 16 amino acids. Here the CDR3 DNA is all that survives: 48 bases in frame from base 1. The CDR1 and CDR2 encoded by the germline V gene are SGDLS and YYNGEE. Deletion took 2 bases off V and 4 bases off J, with a span of 13 bases between the germline ends.